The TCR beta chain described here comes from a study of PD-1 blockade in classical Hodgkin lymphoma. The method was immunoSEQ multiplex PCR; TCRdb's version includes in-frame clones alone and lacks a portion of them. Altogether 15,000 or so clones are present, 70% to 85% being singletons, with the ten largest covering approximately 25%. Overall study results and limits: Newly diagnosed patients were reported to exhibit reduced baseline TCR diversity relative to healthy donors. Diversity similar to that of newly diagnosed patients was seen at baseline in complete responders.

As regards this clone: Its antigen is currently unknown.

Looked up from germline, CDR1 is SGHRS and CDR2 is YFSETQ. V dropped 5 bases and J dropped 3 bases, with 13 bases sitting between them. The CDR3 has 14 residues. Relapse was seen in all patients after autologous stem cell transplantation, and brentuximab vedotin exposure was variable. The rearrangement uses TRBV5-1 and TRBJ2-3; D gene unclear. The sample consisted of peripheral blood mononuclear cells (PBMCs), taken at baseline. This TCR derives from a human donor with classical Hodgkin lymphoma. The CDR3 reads CASRGGVRTDTQYF. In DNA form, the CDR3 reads TGCGCCAGCAGAGGCGGAGTCAGGACAGATACGCAGTATTTT.